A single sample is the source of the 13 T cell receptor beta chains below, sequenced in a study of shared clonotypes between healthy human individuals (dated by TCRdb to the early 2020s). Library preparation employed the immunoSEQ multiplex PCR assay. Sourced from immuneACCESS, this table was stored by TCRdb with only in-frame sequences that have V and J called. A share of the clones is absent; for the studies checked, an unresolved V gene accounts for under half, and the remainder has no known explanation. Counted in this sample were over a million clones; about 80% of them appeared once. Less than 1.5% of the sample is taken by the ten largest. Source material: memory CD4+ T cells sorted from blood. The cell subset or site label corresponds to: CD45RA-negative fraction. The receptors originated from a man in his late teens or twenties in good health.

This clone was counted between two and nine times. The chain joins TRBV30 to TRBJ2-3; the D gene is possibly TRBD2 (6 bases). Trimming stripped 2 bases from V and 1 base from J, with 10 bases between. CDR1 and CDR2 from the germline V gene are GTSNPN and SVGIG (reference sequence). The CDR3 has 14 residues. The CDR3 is CAWSSGPGTDTQYF. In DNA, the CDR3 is TGTGCCTGGAGTAGCGGGCCGGGCACAGATACGCAGTATTTT.

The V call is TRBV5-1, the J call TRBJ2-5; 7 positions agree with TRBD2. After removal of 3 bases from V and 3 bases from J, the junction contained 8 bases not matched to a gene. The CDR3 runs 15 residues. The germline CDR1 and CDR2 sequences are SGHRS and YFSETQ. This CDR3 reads CASSSTSSTEETQYF. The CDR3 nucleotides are TGCGCCAGCAGCTCGACTAGCTCAACGGAAGAGACCCAGTACTTC.

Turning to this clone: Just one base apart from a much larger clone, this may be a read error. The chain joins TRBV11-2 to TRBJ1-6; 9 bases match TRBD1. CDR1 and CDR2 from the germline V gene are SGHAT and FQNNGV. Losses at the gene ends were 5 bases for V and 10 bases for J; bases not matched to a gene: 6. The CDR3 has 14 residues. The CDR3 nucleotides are TGTGCCAGCAGCCCTGGGACAGGGATCTCACCCCTCCACTTT. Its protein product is CASSPGTGISPLHF.

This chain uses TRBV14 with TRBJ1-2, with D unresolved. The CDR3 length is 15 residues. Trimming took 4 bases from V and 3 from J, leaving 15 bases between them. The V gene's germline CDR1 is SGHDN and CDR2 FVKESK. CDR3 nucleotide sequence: TGTGCCAGCAGCCCCCGACAAGGGATTGACTATGGCTACACCTTC. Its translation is CASSPRQGIDYGYTF.

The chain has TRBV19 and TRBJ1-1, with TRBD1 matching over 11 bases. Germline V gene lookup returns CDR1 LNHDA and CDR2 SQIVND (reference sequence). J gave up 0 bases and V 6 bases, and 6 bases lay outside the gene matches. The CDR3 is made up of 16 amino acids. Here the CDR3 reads CASRGQGDLLNTEAFF. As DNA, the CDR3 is TGTGCCAGTAGGGGACAGGGGGATCTGTTGAACACTGAAGCTTTCTTT.

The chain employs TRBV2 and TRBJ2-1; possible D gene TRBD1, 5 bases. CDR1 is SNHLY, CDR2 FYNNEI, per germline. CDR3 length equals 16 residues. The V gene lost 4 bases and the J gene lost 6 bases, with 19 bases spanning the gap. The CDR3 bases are TGTGCCAGCAGTGGGTCCAGTCAGATCAGGGCCAATGAGCAGTTCTTC. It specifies CASSGSSQIRANEQFF.

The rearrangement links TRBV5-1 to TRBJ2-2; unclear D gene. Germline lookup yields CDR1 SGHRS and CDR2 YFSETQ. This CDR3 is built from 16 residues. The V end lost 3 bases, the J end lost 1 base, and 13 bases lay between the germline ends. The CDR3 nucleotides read TGCGCCAGCAGCTGGACCGAGCAGTGGAACACCGGGGAGCTGTTTTTT. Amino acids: CASSWTEQWNTGELFF.

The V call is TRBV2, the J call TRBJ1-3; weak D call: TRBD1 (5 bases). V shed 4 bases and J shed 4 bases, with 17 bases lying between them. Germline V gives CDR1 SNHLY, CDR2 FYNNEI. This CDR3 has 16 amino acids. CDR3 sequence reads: CASSAGSGRGGNTIYF. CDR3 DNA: TGTGCCAGCAGTGCGGGTTCAGGGAGAGGCGGAAACACCATATATTTT.

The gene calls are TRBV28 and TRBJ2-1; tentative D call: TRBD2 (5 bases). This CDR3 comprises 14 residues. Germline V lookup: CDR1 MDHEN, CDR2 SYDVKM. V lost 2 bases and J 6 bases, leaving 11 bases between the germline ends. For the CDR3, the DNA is TGTGCCAGCAGTTTAATTACGGGAAGCAATGAGCAGTTCTTC. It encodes CASSLITGSNEQFF.

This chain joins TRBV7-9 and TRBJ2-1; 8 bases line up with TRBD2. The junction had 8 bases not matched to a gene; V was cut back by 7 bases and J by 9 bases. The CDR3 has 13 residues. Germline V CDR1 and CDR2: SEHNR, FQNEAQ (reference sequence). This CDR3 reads CASNWREVREQFF. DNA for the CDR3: TGTGCCAGCAACTGGCGGGAGGTCCGTGAGCAGTTCTTC.

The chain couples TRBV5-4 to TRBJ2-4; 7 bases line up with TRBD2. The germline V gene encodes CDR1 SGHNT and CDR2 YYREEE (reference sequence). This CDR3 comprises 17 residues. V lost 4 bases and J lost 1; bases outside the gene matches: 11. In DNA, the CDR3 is TGTGCCAGCAGCCAGGGAGGGCAGCTTGGCGCCAAAAACATTCAGTACTTC. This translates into CASSQGGQLGAKNIQYF.

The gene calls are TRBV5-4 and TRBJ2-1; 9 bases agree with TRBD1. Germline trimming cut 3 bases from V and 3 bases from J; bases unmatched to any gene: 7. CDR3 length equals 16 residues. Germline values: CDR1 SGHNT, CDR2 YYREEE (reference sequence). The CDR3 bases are TGTGCCAGCAGCTACACCGGGACAGGGATCTACAATGAGCAGTTCTTC. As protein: CASSYTGTGIYNEQFF.

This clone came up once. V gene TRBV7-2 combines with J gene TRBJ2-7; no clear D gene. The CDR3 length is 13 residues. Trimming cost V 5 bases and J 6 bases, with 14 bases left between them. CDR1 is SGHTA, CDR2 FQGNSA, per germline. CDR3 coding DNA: TGTGCCAGCAGCCAAAGGGCTCTATCCGAGCAGTACTTC. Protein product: CASSQRALSEQYF.